This T cell receptor (beta chain) was sequenced for a study of brain T cells in children with intractable seizures. This CDR3 is built from 16 residues. Germline CDR1 SGHRS, CDR2 YFSETQ. J was trimmed by 0 bases and V by 4 bases; bases with no gene match: 6. Profiled with immunoSEQ multiplex PCR; TCRdb holds only in-frame clones, not every one. Of about 340,000 clones listed, roughly 92% are singletons. This sample's time point: blood from clinic visit 5 months post-surgery; TSC patient then seizure free. Pre-surgery treatment included at least one anti-epileptic drug. The origin of this receptor is a boy younger than two with tuberous sclerosis and intractable seizures. Sequenced material: peripheral blood, taken 4 to 5 months after surgery. The chain uses TRBV5-1 and TRBJ2-1, with TRBD2 matching 8 bases. For the CDR3, the DNA is TGCGCCAGCAGCGGGACTAGATCTAGCTCCTACAATGAGCAGTTCTTC. It is translated as CASSGTRSSSYNEQFF.